This T cell receptor (beta chain) appears in the sequencing data of a study of shared clonotypes between healthy human individuals. Repertoires were generated with immunoSEQ multiplex PCR, while TCRdb's copy carries only in-frame clones and drops some. The sample contains 2 million to 2.5 million clones, 80% to 95% of which appear only once. Germline assignment: CDR1 SEHNR and CDR2 FQNEAQ (reference sequence). The CDR3 totals 13 residues. V shed 3 bases and J shed 3 bases, with 8 bases lying between them. The sample comprised naive CD4+ T cells from PBMCs. The subset denotes: CD45RA+ positively selected. The rearrangement uses TRBV7-9 and TRBJ1-2; D perhaps matches TRBD1 (5 bases). The receptor comes from a young man in good health. Some clones in this sample may be carry-over from other donors' samples. CDR3 nucleotide sequence: TGTGCCAGCAGCTTGGCAGGGTACTATGGCTACACCTTC. Amino acid sequence: CASSLAGYYGYTF.